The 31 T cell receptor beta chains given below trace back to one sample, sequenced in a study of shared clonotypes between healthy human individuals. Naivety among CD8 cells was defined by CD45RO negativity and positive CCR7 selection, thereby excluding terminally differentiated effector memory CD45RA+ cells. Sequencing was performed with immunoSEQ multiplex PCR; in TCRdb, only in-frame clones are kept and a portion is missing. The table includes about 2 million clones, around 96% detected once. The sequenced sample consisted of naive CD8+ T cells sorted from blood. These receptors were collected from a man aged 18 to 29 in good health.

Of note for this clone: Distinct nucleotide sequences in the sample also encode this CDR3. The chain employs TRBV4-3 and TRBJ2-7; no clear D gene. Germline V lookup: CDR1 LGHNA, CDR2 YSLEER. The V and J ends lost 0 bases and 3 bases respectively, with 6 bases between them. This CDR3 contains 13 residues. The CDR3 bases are TGCGCCAGCAGCCAAGATCGAAGCTACGAGCAGTACTTC. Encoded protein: CASSQDRSYEQYF.

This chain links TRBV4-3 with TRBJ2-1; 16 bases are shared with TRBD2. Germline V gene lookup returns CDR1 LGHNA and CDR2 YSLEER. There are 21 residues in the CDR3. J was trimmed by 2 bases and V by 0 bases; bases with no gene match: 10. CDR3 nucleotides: TGCGCCAGCAGCCAAGATAGGGGACTAGCGGGAGGGCCCTTCGCCTACAATGAGCAGTTCTTC. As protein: CASSQDRGLAGGPFAYNEQFF.

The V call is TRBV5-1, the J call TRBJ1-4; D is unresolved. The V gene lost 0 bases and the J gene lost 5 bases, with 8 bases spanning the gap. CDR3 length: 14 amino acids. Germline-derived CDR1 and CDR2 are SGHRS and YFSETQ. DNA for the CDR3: TGCGCCAGCAGCTTGGCCCCGTCAAATGAAAAACTGTTTTTT. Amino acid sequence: CASSLAPSNEKLFF.

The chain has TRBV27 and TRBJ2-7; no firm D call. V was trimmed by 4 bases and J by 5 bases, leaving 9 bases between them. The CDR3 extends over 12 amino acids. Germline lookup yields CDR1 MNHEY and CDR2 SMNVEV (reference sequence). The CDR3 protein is CASSSYEDEQYF. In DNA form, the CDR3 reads TGTGCCAGCAGTTCCTATGAGGACGAGCAGTACTTC.

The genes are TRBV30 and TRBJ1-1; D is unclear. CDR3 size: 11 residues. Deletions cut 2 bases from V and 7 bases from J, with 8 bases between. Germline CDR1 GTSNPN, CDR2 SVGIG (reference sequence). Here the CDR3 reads CAWSPAFEAFF. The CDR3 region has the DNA TGTGCCTGGAGTCCGGCCTTTGAAGCTTTCTTT.

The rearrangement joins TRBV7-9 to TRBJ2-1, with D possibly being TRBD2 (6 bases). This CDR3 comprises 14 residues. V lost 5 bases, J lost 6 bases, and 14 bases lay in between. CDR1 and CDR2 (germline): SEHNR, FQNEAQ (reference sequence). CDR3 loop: CASSGRENTNEQFF. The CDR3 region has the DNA TGTGCCAGCAGCGGCCGGGAGAACACCAATGAGCAGTTCTTC.

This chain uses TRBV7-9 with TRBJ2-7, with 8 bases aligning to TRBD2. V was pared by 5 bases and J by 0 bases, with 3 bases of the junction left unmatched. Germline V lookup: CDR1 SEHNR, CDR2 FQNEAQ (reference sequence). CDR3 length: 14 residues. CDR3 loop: CASSQGLDSYEQYF. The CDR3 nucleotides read TGTGCCAGCAGCCAGGGACTAGACTCCTACGAGCAGTACTTC.

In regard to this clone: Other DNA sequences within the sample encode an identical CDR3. DNA for the CDR3: TGTGCCAGCAGAGACGGACAGTCCTACGAGCAGTACTTC. Translation gives CASRDGQSYEQYF. V and J are TRBV6-5 and TRBJ2-7, with D perhaps TRBD1 (6 bases). The V and J ends lost 6 bases and 1 base respectively, with 10 bases between them. The CDR3 totals 13 residues. Per germline, CDR1 MNHEY and CDR2 SVGAGI.

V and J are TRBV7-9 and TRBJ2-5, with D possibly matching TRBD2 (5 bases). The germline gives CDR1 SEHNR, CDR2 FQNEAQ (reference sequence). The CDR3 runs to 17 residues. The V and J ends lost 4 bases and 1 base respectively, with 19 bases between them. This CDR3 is CASSSQSDGGSQETQYF. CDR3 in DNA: TGTGCCAGCAGCTCCCAATCCGACGGTGGGAGCCAAGAGACCCAGTACTTC.

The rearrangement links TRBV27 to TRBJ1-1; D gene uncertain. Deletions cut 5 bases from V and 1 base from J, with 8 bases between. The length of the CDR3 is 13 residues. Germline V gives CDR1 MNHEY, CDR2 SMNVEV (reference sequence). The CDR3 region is CASSPGRNTEAFF. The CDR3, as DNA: TGTGCCAGCAGTCCCGGACGGAACACTGAAGCTTTCTTT.

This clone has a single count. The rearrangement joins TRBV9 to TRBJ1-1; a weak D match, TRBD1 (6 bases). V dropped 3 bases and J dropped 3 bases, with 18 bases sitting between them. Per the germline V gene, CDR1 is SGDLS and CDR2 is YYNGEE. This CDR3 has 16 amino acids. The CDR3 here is CASSATETGIYTEAFF. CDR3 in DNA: TGTGCCAGCAGCGCCACGGAAACAGGGATTTACACTGAAGCTTTCTTT.

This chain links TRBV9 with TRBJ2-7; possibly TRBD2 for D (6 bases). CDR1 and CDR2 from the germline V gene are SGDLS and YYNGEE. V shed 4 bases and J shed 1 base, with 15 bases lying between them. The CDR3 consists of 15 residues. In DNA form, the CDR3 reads TGTGCCAGCAGCTCCGGGACTCCGATTTCCTACGAGCAGTACTTC. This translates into CASSSGTPISYEQYF.

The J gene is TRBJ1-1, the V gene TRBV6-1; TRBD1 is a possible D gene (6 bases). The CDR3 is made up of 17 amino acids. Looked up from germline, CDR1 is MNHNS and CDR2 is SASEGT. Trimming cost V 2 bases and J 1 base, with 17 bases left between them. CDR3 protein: CASSEHSRGAGNTEAFF. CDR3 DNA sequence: TGTGCCAGCAGTGAACACTCCAGGGGCGCTGGGAACACTGAAGCTTTCTTT.

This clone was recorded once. CDR3 protein: CSVGVGTGNTIYF. Written as DNA, the CDR3 is TGCAGCGTTGGGGTGGGCACTGGAAACACCATATATTTT. The rearrangement joins TRBV29-1 to TRBJ1-3; D gene unclear. The CDR3 spans 13 residues. The germline V gene has CDR1 SQVTM and CDR2 ANQGSEA. Trimming stripped 4 bases from V and 2 bases from J, with 9 bases between.

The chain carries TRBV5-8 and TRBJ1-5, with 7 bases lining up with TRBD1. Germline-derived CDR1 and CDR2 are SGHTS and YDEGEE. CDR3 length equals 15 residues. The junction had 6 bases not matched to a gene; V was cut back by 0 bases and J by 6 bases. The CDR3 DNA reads TGTGCCAGCAGCTTGGGAGTGGCAGGGGGTCAGCCCCAGCATTTT. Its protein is CASSLGVAGGQPQHF.

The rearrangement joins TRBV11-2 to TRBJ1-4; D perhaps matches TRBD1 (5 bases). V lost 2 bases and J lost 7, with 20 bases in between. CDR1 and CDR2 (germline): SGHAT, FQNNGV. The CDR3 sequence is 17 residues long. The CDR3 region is CASSLSWFGQGGEKLFF. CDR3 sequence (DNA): TGTGCCAGCAGCTTAAGTTGGTTTGGGCAGGGAGGTGAAAAACTGTTTTTT.

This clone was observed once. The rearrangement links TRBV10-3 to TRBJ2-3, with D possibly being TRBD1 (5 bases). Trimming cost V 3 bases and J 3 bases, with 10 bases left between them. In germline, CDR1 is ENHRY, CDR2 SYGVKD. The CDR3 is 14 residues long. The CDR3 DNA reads TGTGCCATCAGTGATGTTCAGGGAACAGATACGCAGTATTTT. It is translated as CAISDVQGTDTQYF.

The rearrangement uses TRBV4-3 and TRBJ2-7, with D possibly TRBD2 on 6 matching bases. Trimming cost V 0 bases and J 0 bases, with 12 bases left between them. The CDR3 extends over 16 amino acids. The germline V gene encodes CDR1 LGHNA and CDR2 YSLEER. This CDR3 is CASSQDSGASSYEQYF. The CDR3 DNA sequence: TGCGCCAGCAGCCAAGATTCGGGAGCGAGCTCCTACGAGCAGTACTTC.

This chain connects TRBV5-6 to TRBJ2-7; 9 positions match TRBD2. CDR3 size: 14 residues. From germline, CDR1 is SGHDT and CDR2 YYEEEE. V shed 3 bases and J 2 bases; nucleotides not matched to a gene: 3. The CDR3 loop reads CASSSPSGTYEQYF. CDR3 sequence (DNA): TGTGCCAGCAGCTCCCCTAGCGGGACCTACGAGCAGTACTTC. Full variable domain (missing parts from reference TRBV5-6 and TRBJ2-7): DAGVTQSPTHLIKTRGQQVTLRCSPKSGHDTVSWYQQALGQGPQFIFQYYEEEERQRGNFPDRFSGHQFPNYSSELNVNALLLGDSALYLCASSSPSGTYEQYFGPGTRLTVT.

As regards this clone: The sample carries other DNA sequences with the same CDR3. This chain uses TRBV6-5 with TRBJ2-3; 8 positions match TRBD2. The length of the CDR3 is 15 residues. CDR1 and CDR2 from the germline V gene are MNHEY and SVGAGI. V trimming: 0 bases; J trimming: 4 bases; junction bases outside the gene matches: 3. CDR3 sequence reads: CASSYSTGGADTQYF. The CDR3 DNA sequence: TGTGCCAGCAGTTACTCAACGGGAGGGGCAGATACGCAGTATTTT.

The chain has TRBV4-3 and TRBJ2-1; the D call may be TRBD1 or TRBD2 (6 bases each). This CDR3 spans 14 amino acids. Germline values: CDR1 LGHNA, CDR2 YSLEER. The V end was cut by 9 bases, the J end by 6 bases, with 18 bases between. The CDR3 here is CASGNRDFLNEQFF. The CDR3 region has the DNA TGCGCCAGTGGAAACAGGGACTTCCTCAATGAGCAGTTCTTC.

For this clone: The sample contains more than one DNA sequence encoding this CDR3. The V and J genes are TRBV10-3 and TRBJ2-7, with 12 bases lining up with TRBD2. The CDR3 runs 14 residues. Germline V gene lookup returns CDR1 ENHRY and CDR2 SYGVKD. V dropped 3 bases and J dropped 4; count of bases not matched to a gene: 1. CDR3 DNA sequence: TGTGCCATCAGTGAAGGACTAGCGGGGTACGAGCAGTACTTC. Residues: CAISEGLAGYEQYF.

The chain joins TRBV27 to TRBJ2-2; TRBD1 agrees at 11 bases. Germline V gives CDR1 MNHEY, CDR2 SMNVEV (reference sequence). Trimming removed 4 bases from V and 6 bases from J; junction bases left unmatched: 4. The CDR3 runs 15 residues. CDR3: CASSSDRGRPGELFF. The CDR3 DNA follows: TGTGCCAGCAGTTCGGACAGGGGGCGCCCCGGGGAGCTGTTTTTT.

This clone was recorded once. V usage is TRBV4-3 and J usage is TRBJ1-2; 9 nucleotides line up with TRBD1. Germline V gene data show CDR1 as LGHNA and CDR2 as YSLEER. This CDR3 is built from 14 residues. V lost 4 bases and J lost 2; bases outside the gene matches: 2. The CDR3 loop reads CASSPDRGNYGYTF. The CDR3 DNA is TGCGCCAGCAGCCCGGACAGGGGAAACTATGGCTACACCTTC.

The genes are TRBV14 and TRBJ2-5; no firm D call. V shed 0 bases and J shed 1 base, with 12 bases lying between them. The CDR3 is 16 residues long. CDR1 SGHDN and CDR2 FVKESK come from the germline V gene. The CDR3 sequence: CASSQDNIRPQETQYF. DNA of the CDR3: TGTGCCAGCAGCCAAGACAACATCCGTCCCCAAGAGACCCAGTACTTC. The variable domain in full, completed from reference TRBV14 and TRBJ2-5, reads EAGVTQFPSHSVIEKGQTVTLRCDPISGHDNLYWYRRVMGKEIKFLLHFVKESKQDESGMPNNRFLAERTGGTYSTLKVQPAELEDSGVYFCASSQDNIRPQETQYFGPGTRLLVL.

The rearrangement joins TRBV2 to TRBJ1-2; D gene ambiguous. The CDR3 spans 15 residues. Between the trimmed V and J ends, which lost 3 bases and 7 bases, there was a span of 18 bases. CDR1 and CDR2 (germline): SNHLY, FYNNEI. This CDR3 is CASSDGEPPGSGYTF. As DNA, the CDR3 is TGTGCCAGCAGTGACGGGGAACCCCCGGGCAGTGGCTACACCTTC.

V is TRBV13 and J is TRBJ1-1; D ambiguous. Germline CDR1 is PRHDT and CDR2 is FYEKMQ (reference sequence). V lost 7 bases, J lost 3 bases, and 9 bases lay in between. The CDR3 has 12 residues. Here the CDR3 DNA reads TGTGCCAGCAACCTCGGGGACACTGAAGCTTTCTTT. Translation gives CASNLGDTEAFF.

CDR3 bases: TGTGCCAGCATGAGGGACTTTGGTAACACCGGGGAGCTGTTTTTT. This translates into CASMRDFGNTGELFF. The J gene is TRBJ2-2, the V gene TRBV6-5, with D possibly matching TRBD2 (6 bases). CDR1 is MNHEY, CDR2 SVGAGI, per germline. V gave up 7 bases and J gave up 2 bases, with 14 bases separating them. This CDR3 contains 15 residues.

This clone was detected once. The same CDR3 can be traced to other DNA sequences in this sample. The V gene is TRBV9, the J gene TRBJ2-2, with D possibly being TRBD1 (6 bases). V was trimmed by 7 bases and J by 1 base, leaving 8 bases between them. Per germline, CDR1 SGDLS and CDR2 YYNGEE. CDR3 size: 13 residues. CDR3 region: CASGGLNTGELFF. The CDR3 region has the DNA TGTGCCAGCGGGGGCCTGAACACCGGGGAGCTGTTTTTT.

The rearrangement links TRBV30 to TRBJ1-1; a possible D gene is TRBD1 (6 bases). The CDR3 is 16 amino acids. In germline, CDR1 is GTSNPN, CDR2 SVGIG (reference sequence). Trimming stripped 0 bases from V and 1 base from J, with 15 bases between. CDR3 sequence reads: CAWSVRRTAKNTEAFF. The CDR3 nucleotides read TGTGCCTGGAGTGTAAGGCGGACAGCAAAGAACACTGAAGCTTTCTTT.

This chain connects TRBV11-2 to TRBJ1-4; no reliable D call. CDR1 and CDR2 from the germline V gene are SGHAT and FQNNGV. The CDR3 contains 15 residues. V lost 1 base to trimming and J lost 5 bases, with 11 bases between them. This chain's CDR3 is CASSLVLAGNEKLFF. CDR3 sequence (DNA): TGTGCCAGCAGCTTAGTGTTGGCAGGAAATGAAAAACTGTTTTTT.